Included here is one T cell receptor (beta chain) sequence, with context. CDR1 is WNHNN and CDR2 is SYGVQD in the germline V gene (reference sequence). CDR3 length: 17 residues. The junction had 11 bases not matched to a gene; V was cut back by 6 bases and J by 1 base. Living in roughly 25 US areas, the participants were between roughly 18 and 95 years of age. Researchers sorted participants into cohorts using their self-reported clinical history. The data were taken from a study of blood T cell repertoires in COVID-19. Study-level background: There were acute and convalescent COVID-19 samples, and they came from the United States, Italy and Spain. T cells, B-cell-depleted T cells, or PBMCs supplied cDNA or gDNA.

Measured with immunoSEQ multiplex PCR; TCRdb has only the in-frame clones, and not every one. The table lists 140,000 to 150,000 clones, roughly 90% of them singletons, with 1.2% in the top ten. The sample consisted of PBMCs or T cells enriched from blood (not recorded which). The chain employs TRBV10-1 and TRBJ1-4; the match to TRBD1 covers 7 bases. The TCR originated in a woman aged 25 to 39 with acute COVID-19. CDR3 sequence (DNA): TGCGCCAGCAGGGTGGGGGACAGATCAAAAACTAATGAAAAACTGTTTTTT. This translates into CASRVGDRSKTNEKLFF.